This T cell receptor beta chain was profiled in a study of sequential checkpoint blockade in melanoma. TCRdb keeps only in-frame clones here, not all; method: immunoSEQ multiplex PCR. Here the sample spans approximately 13,000 clones, 27% being singletons. As to treatment: randomized to nivolumab then ipilimumab (arm A) or the reverse (arm B). CDR1 and CDR2 (germline): KGHSH, LQKENI. The J segment lost 3 bases and the V segment lost 4 bases, leaving 9 bases of the junction unmatched. The length of the CDR3 is 17 residues. This clone was recorded once. The input for sequencing was tumor tissue (inferred from file names), taken from a patient given nivolumab and ipilimumab in sequence. The clonotype was recovered from a human donor with melanoma. The chain carries TRBV18 and TRBJ2-1, with 10 nucleotides matching TRBD1. Here the CDR3 reads CASSRTTGGEGYNEQFF. The DNA of the CDR3 is TGTGCCAGCTCACGGACGACAGGGGGCGAGGGCTACAATGAGCAGTTCTTC.